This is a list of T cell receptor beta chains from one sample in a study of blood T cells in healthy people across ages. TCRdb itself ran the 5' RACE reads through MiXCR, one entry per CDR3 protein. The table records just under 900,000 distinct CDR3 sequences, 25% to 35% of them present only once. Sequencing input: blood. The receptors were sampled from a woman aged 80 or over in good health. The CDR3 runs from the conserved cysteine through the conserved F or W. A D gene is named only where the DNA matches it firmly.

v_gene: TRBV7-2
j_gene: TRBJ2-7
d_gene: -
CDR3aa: CASSQDINYEQYF

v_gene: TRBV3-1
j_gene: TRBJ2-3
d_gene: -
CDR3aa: CASSQVSGRGTDTQYF

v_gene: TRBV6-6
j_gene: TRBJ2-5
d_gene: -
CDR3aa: CASGKVQETQYF

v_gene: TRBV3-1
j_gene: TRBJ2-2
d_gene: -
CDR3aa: CASSPFHGVRNTGELFF

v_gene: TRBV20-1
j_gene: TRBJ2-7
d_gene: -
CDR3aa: CSASTSAYEQYF

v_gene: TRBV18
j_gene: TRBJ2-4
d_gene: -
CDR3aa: CASSPPGIRENIQYF

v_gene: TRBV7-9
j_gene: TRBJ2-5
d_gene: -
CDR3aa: CASIKGEYETQYF

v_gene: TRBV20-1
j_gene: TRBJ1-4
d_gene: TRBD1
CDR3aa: CSATRTGDEKLFF

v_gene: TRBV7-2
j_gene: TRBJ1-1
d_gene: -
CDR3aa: CASSTRQGTEAFF

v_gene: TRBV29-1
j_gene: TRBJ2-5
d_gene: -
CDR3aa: CSVKARGPETQYF

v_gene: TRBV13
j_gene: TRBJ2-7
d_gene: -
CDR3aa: CASSPGPQGRYEQYF

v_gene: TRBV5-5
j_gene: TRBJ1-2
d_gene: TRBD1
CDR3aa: CASSTQGQVNYGYTF

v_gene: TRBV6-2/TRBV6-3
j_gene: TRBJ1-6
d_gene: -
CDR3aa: CASSRGLYNSSLHF

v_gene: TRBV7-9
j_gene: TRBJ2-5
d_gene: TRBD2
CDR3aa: CASSFLQKTSGKETQYF

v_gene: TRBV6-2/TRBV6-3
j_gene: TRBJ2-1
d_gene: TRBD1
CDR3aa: CASSYSTGVYEQFF

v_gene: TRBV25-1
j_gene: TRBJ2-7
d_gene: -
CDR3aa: CASSEYRDSPGRDEQYF

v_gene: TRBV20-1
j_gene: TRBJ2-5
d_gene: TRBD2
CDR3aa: CSARALAGGLHQETQYF

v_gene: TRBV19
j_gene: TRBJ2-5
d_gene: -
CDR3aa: CASSTRRGQTQYF

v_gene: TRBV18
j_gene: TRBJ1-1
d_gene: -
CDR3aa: CASSPPGGLVNTEAFF

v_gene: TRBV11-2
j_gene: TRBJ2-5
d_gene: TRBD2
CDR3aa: CASRRLGGGETQYF

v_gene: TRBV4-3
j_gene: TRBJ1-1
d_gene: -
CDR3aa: CASSQEEGVNTEAFF

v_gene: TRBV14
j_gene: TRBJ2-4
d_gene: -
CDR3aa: CASSPLGRTFNEQYF

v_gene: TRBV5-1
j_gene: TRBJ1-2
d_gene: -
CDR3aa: CASSSIYPDNYGYTF

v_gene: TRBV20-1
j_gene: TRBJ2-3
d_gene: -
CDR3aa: CSAFSSRFLSTDTQYF

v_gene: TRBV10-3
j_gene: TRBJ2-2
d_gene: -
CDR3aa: CATGGLETGELFF

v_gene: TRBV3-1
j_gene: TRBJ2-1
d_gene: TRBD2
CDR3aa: CASSPGTSGPAYNEQFF

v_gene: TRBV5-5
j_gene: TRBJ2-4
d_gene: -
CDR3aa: CASSPSGVLAKNIQYF

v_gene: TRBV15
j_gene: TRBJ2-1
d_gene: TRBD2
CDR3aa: CATSRPTTSGGTYNEQFF

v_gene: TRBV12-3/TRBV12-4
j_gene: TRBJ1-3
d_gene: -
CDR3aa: CASSPSRGAGGNTIYF

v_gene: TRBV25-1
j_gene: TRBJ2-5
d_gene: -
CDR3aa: CASSEFQGGYQETQYF

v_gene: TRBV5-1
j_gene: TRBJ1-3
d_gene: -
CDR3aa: CASSTASGNTIYF

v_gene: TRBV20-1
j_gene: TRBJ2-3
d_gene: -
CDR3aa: CSARGTLKLSSTDTQYF

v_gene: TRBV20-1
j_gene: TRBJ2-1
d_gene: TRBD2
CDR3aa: CSAGTSGGFSYNEQFF

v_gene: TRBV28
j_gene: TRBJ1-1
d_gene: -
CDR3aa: CASSLNPKNEAFF

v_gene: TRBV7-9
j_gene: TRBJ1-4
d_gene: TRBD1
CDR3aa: CASRTQGARPEKLFF

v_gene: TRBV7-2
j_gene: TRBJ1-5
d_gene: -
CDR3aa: CASSLSYQPQHF

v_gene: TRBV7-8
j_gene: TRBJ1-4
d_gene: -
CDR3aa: CASSLAGANEKRFF

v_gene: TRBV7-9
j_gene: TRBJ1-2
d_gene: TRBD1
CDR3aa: CASSLDDRAGYTF

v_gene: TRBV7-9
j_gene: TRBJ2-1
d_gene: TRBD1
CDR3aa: CASSLRDRNSNEQFF

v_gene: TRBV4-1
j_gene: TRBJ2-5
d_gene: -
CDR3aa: CASSQDSTQETQYF

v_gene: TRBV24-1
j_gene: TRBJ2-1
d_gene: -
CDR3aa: CATSAPGGWGSYNEQFF

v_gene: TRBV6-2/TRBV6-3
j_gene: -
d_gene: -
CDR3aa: CASSYSEGNAEQYF

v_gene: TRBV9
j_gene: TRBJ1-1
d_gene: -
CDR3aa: CASSVDGFETEAFF

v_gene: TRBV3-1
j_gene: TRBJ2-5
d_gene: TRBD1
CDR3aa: CASSGTGNRETQYF

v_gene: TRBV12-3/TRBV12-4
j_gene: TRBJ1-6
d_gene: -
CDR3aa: CASTANPGNNSPLHF

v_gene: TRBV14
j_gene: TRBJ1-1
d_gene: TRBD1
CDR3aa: CASSSRQGASTEAFF

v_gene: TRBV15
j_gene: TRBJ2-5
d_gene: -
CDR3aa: CATLGGAGYGQYF

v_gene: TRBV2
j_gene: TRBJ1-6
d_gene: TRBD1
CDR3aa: CASNPGQSNSPLHF